This TCR beta chain is drawn from a study of beta chain bispecific antibodies for T cell cancers (dated by TCRdb to 2020 to 2023). About the full investigation: After T cells from healthy donors were cocultured with bispecific antibodies and T cell leukemia lines, the researchers used TRBV sequencing of the cells that survived to measure how much each TRBV family was depleted. Surface TRBV12 (TRBV12-3) was expressed by Jurkat cells, and surface TRBV5-5 was expressed by HPB-ALL cells.

Based on its abundance in the sample, this clonotype is large (0.1 to 1%). What antigen it recognizes has not been identified. Base quality data are lacking; no much larger clone is found one base away. The CDR3 has 14 amino acids, counting the end cysteine and phenylalanine. Just CDR3 DNA is preserved here, 42 bases in frame from base 1. Cut back by 6 bases and 4 bases, the V and J ends lie 17 bases apart. CDR1 and CDR2, per the germline V gene (reference sequence), are DFQATT and SNEGSKA. The treatment or condition label, as the study defines it: alpha-V12: anti-TRBV12 scFv linked to anti-CD3 scFv. T cells were expanded from blood mononuclear cells with anti-CD3 antibody OKT3 or CD3/CD28 Dynabeads for approximately 3 days. For the anti-TRBV12 bispecific sample, Jurkat leukemia cells were cocultured with normal T cells, and the comparison was a control coculture using an anti-CD19 bispecific. The culture conditions for expanded T cells were RPMI 1640 plus 10% fetal bovine serum, recombinant human IL-2 (about 100 IU/ml) and IL-7 (about 5 ng/ml). Cocultures combined 50,000 or so normal T cells with 50,000 or so target cells and bispecific antibody in approximately 100 ul, incubated roughly 17 hours at 37°C. Each bispecific antibody consisted of two single-chain variable fragments expressed in a single-chain diabody format with a His tag. Healthy human donors supplied the effector T cells, with peripheral blood mononuclear cells isolated from leukapheresis samples using Ficoll density gradient centrifugation.

Overall study outcomes, separate from this receptor: Every sequenced sample contained a mix of leukemia cell line cells and normal T cells, and most targeted TRBV signal came from the leukemia cells rather than from the normal T cells. Cross-reactivity of the anti-TRBV5-5 antibody with TRBV5-6 was attributed to high sequence similarity between the two genes. The TRBV-directed bispecific antibodies appeared to leave every TRBV family member untouched except the targeted genes and the closely related ones. Relative to anti-CD19, exposure to anti-TRBV12 lowered the TRBV12-3 share of total TRBV signal by 98.9%, while TRBV12-4 dropped by approximately 37%, a change that was not significant.

Unique molecular identifier barcodes were incorporated into the libraries and were used for clonotype quantification. Qiagen AllPrep DNA/RNA Micro kits were used to isolate total RNA, and an Agilent TapeStation was used to check RNA quality. TCR beta libraries were built by 5' RACE: cDNA synthesis followed by two PCR steps using TCR beta constant-region gene-specific primers. Sequencing of the TCR beta libraries was done on an Illumina MiSeq platform. Processing in the source paper ran as follows. MIGEC, MiXCR and VDJtools were used to process the reads. Clonotype frequency was calculated as the fraction of unique molecular identifiers assigned to a given clonotype among all unique molecular identifiers in the sample. Nonfunctional TRBV genes listed as pseudogenes or open reading frames in IMGT, such as TRBV1, TRBV12-1 and TRBV21, were excluded. TCRdb ran its own pipeline on the public reads, namely fastp trimming at Q25 and MiXCR clone calling, and kept in-frame beta chains. One record per CDR3 amino acid sequence lists the most common genes and DNA. The V and J calls here are based on TCRdb, not the publication. This sample has some 20,000 distinct CDR3 sequences in its table, and approximately 2.2% of those were observed once. Under 5.5% of the sample is in the top ten clones.

The sample in question was healthy donor T cells cultured with leukemia cells, obtained from a culture containing a bispecific antibody targeting TCR Vbeta12. This clonotype was sampled from a human donor in good health. Some clones in this sample may be carry-over from other donors' samples. This chain is built from TRBV20-1 and TRBJ2-3; the D call is tentative, TRBD1 or TRBD2, as each matches 5 bases. DNA sequence: TGCAGTGCCCCTGGACGGGGCCAAGCAGATACGCAGTATTTT. The encoded protein is CSAPGRGQADTQYF.